Sequencing of this T cell receptor (beta chain) was carried out in a study of a mutant IDH1 vaccine in newly diagnosed glioma. The wider study: The study started vaccination 4-6 weeks after radiotherapy alone, or with temozolomide cycles. Findings and limits, study-wide: It was about 95% of patients that developed vaccine-induced immune responses.

V was cut by 5 bases and J by 1 base, with 8 bases left in between. Germline lookup yields CDR1 SNHLY and CDR2 FYNNEI. The CDR3 extends over 13 amino acids. Assay: immunoSEQ multiplex PCR; the TCRdb copy retains only in-frame clones and omits some. The table lists under 150,000 clones, over 75% of them singletons. This clone was seen a few times. No antigen is known for it. Noted time point: week 11, during vaccination. Topical imiquimod accompanied each vaccine dose, which consisted of 300 ug of mutant IDH1 20-mer peptide. The material sequenced was PBMCs, taken from a glioma patient whose treatment included an IDH1 peptide vaccine. The V and J genes are TRBV2 and TRBJ1-1; no firm D call. The receptor was derived from a man aged 40-49 years with glioma. Here the CDR3 reads CASSTDTNTEAFF. CDR3 bases: TGTGCCAGCAGTACTGACACGAACACTGAAGCTTTCTTT.